These 20 T cell receptor beta chains were sequenced from one sample in a study of T cells expressing NK-cell markers. TCRdb re-called the 5' RACE reads; one entry per CDR3 protein, DNA not given. This repertoire comprises 500,000 to 600,000 distinct CDR3 sequences; its ten largest clones make up approximately 4%. Sequenced input: blood T cells: a sorted CD56 or NKG2C T cell subset, CD4+ or CD8+ T cells, or bulk PBMC T cells (not recorded which). The source is a man between 18 and 35 years old in good health.

The genes are TRBV3-1 and TRBJ2-1; TCRdb's D call of TRBD2 is untestable without DNA. Germline V gives CDR1 LGHDT, CDR2 YNNKEL (reference sequence). The CDR3 sequence is 17 residues long. CDR3: CASSQGVSSLSYNEQFF.

The genes are TRBV4-1 and TRBJ1-1; lacking DNA, the TRBD1 call made by TCRdb goes unchecked. The V gene's germline CDR1 is MGHRA and CDR2 YSYEKL. The CDR3 totals 16 residues. The chain's CDR3 is CASSQPGVGMNTEAFF.

The rearrangement uses TRBV2 and TRBJ2-7; TCRdb proposes TRBD2, but this gene call is untestable without DNA. The CDR3 is made up of 15 amino acids. The V gene's germline CDR1 is SNHLY and CDR2 FYNNEI. CDR3 amino acids: CASRELAGVTGEQYF. Using reference TRBV2 and TRBJ2-7 for the parts outside the CDR3, the full variable domain is EPEVTQTPSHQVTQMGQEVILRCVPISNHLYFYWYRQILGQKVEFLVSFYNNEISEKSEIFDDQFSVERPDGSNFTLKIRSTKLEDSAMYFCASRELAGVTGEQYFGPGTRLTVT.

The chain uses TRBV7-8 and TRBJ1-1. Germline V lookup: CDR1 SGHVS, CDR2 FQNEAQ. CDR3 length: 13 residues. Here the CDR3 reads CASSLQLNTEAFF. Full variable domain (missing parts from reference TRBV7-8 and TRBJ1-1): GAGVSQSPRYKVAKRGQDVALRCDPISGHVSLFWYQQALGQGPEFLTYFQNEAQLDKSGLPSDRFFAERPEGSVSTLKIQRTQQEDSAVYLCASSLQLNTEAFFGQGTRLTVV.

V usage is TRBV7-8 and J usage is TRBJ2-3; no DNA is available, so the TRBD1 call from TCRdb remains unchecked. The CDR3 consists of 16 residues. Looked up from germline, CDR1 is SGHVS and CDR2 is FQNEAQ. The CDR3: CASSSLHRGSTDTQYF.

The gene calls are TRBV4-1 and TRBJ1-1; TCRdb's D call of TRBD1 is untestable without DNA. The CDR3 is 14 residues long. The V gene's germline CDR1 is MGHRA and CDR2 YSYEKL. Here the CDR3 reads CASSQVGAPPEAFF.

The V and J genes are TRBV7-8 and TRBJ2-1; TCRdb picks TRBD1, but there is no DNA to check that call. This CDR3 has 16 residues. The germline gives CDR1 SGHVS, CDR2 FQNEAQ. The CDR3: CASSLERWDPYNEQFF.

The genes are TRBV20-1 and TRBJ2-1; TCRdb proposes TRBD1, but this gene call is untestable without DNA. The CDR3 extends over 15 amino acids. The germline CDR1 and CDR2 sequences are DFQATT and SNEGSKA (reference sequence). The CDR3 is CSAPRGTGSYNEQFF.

The rearrangement links TRBV14 to TRBJ1-3; TCRdb gives TRBD1 as the D gene, but with no DNA this cannot be confirmed. This CDR3 has 14 amino acids. Germline loops: CDR1 SGHDN, CDR2 FVKESK. CDR3 region: CASSRTGVGNTIYF.

The V and J genes are TRBV11-1 and TRBJ2-1; TCRdb designates TRBD2, a call that cannot be tested without DNA. The germline CDR1 and CDR2 sequences are SGHAT and FQDESV (reference sequence). CDR3 length equals 21 residues. CDR3: CASSPVGWTSTKEGSYNEQFF.

The V and J genes are TRBV20-1 and TRBJ2-5; TCRdb's D gene call, TRBD1, goes unchecked for lack of DNA. Germline V gene lookup returns CDR1 DFQATT and CDR2 SNEGSKA (reference sequence). This CDR3 is built from 15 residues. The CDR3 is CSGGMEAFQGGTQYF.

This rearrangement joins TRBV7-9 to TRBJ1-4; the TRBD1 assignment by TCRdb is unverifiable without DNA. The CDR3 length is 13 residues. The germline V gene encodes CDR1 SEHNR and CDR2 FQNEAQ (reference sequence). The CDR3 region is CASSSGWTGKLFF.

This CDR3 is CASSPNRGDTGELFF. The rearrangement links TRBV4-3 to TRBJ2-2; TCRdb selects TRBD1, and the lack of DNA leaves this call unchecked. The CDR3 length is 15 residues. Germline V lookup: CDR1 LGHNA, CDR2 YSLEER.

The CDR3: CASSPNFATSTDTQYF. The rearrangement joins TRBV7-9 to TRBJ2-3. From germline, CDR1 is SEHNR and CDR2 FQNEAQ (reference sequence). This CDR3 has 16 residues.

The J gene is TRBJ2-7, the V gene TRBV5-8; TCRdb proposes TRBD1, but this gene call is untestable without DNA. The CDR3 totals 14 residues. In germline, CDR1 is SGHTS, CDR2 YDEGEE. This CDR3 reads CASRPAVGVGEQYF.

The V gene is TRBV27, the J gene TRBJ2-7; without DNA, the TCRdb call of TRBD1 cannot be checked. The germline CDR1 and CDR2 sequences are MNHEY and SMNVEV (reference sequence). CDR3 size: 13 residues. CDR3 residues: CASSWGQGGEQYF.

V is TRBV5-1 and J is TRBJ2-1; TCRdb reports TRBD1, a call that lacks DNA to check it against. The CDR3 has 15 amino acids. Germline lookup yields CDR1 SGHRS and CDR2 YFSETQ. The CDR3 here is CASSSRGTGADEQFF.

J is TRBJ1-4 and V is TRBV7-8. The germline V gene has CDR1 SGHVS and CDR2 FQNEAQ. The CDR3 totals 14 residues. CDR3 in amino acids: CASSLVTLGEKLFF.

The chain uses TRBV27 and TRBJ2-2. The CDR3 sequence is 16 residues long. Looked up from germline, CDR1 is MNHEY and CDR2 is SMNVEV (reference sequence). The chain's CDR3 is CASSLLGLVNTGELFF.

V gene TRBV5-1 combines with J gene TRBJ1-1; TCRdb returns TRBD1, unconfirmable since there is no DNA. Germline CDR1 reads SGHRS; CDR2 reads YFSETQ. The CDR3 extends over 17 amino acids. The CDR3 loop reads CASSSFPGQGLNTEAFF.